The 25 T cell receptor beta chains presented below share a single source sample, sequenced in a study of long-term antiretroviral therapy in people with HIV. Sequencing relied on immunoSEQ assay v3.0, run at survey level. The assay was immunoSEQ multiplex PCR, and TCRdb's table has in-frame clones only and misses some. The data contain more than 15,000 clones, approximately 94% of them singletons. Sequencing used unsorted PBMCs, obtained 6.4 years after starting antiretroviral therapy. The source is a woman aged 45-65 years with HIV.

The V and J genes are TRBV5-1 and TRBJ2-7, with unresolved D. The germline V and J ends were trimmed by 4 bases and 12 bases, with 29 bases remaining between them. The CDR3 is 16 amino acids. Germline loops: CDR1 SGHRS, CDR2 YFSETQ. CDR3 in DNA: TGCGCCAGCAGCATCAACCTGGACCTACCTCCTACGAATTTGTACTTC. This gives the protein CASSINLDLPPTNLYF.

J is TRBJ2-7 and V is TRBV2; no reliable D call. The V end was cut by 6 bases, the J end by 2 bases, with 17 bases between. Per germline, CDR1 SNHLY and CDR2 FYNNEI. The CDR3 is made up of 15 amino acids. Here the CDR3 DNA reads TGTGCCAGCAGGTGGGTTAACGGCGCGACCTACGAGCAGTACTTC. It specifies CASRWVNGATYEQYF.

The CDR3 DNA reads as TGTGCCAGCAGTGAACTCGGCGGGACTTTCGGCGAGACCCAGTACTTC. Translating gives CASSELGGTFGETQYF. The rearrangement joins TRBV6-1 to TRBJ2-5; the D gene is possibly TRBD2 (6 bases). The CDR3 has 16 amino acids. The germline gives CDR1 MNHNS, CDR2 SASEGT. Trimming pared 2 bases from V and 5 bases from J, leaving 18 bases between.

V gene TRBV7-9 combines with J gene TRBJ1-1; D is ambiguous. Trimming removed 7 bases at V and 4 bases at J, with 19 bases between. Germline V lookup: CDR1 SEHNR, CDR2 FQNEAQ (reference sequence). CDR3 length: 15 amino acids. The CDR3 is CASMAPRPGSTEAFF. The CDR3 bases are TGTGCCAGCATGGCCCCGAGGCCGGGGAGCACTGAAGCTTTCTTT.

The chain uses TRBV28 and TRBJ2-7; TRBD1 matches 7 bases. Germline V gives CDR1 MDHEN, CDR2 SYDVKM. This CDR3 contains 15 residues. V trimming: 4 bases; J trimming: 3 bases; junction bases outside the gene matches: 9. In nucleotides, the CDR3 is TGTGCCAGCAGTTCCATGGGGACAGAGAGCTACGAGCAGTACTTC. This translates into CASSSMGTESYEQYF.

This clone showed up just once. This chain uses TRBV9 with TRBJ2-2; D unresolved. Trimming left V 2 bases short and J 5 bases short, with 4 bases between. The CDR3 totals 12 residues. Germline lookup yields CDR1 SGDLS and CDR2 YYNGEE. As DNA, the CDR3 is TGTGCCAGCAGCGTGTGGACCGGGGAGCTGTTTTTT. It translates to CASSVWTGELFF.

This chain links TRBV6-5 with TRBJ1-4; possible D gene TRBD1, 5 bases. The CDR3 extends over 14 amino acids. CDR1 is MNHEY, CDR2 SVGAGI, per germline. Trimming took 6 bases from V and 6 from J, leaving 14 bases between them. CDR3 sequence: CASSLFKGYEKLFF. Here the CDR3 DNA reads TGTGCCAGCAGCTTATTTAAGGGGTATGAAAAACTGTTTTTT.

This rearrangement joins TRBV4-3 to TRBJ2-2, with 10 bases lining up with TRBD2. This CDR3 region has 17 residues. The ends lost 4 bases at V and 6 bases at J; junction bases unmatched: 11. Per germline, CDR1 LGHNA and CDR2 YSLEER. DNA for the CDR3: TGCGCCAGCAGCCCCCTAGCGGGAGTTATACGGGCCGGGGAGCTGTTTTTT. The encoded protein is CASSPLAGVIRAGELFF.

The gene calls are TRBV28 and TRBJ1-2; no clear D. Per the germline V gene, CDR1 is MDHEN and CDR2 is SYDVKM. V gave up 2 bases and J gave up 7 bases, with 11 bases separating them. CDR3 length equals 13 residues. CDR3 DNA: TGTGCCAGCAGTTTACCTGCGGGAACTGGCTACACCTTC. Protein product: CASSLPAGTGYTF.

The chain has TRBV7-3 and TRBJ2-1; D perhaps matches TRBD2 (6 bases). In germline, CDR1 is SGHTA, CDR2 FQGTGA. The CDR3 consists of 16 residues. V was trimmed by 2 bases and J by 6 bases, leaving 17 bases between them. CDR3 nucleotide sequence: TGTGCCAGCAGCTTAGCCGCGGGACCTCCCTCCAATGAGCAGTTCTTC. As protein: CASSLAAGPPSNEQFF.

The rearrangement links TRBV4-3 to TRBJ2-1, with 9 bases lining up with TRBD2. Trimming at V came to 3 bases and at J to 0 bases, leaving 9 bases not matched to a gene. Germline V CDR1 and CDR2: LGHNA, YSLEER. There are 18 residues in the CDR3. CDR3 loop: CASSHQTSGLSSYNEQFF. CDR3 nucleotide sequence: TGCGCCAGCAGCCACCAGACTAGCGGACTGAGCTCCTACAATGAGCAGTTCTTC.

V gene TRBV14 combines with J gene TRBJ2-7; a possible D gene is TRBD1 (7 bases). The germline gives CDR1 SGHDN, CDR2 FVKESK. The CDR3 runs 13 residues. Trimming left V 5 bases short and J 6 bases short, with 14 bases between. CDR3 sequence: CASSGGTVGEQYF. CDR3 DNA sequence: TGTGCCAGCAGCGGAGGGACAGTCGGCGAGCAGTACTTC.

This clone has more than one count but fewer than ten. The chain has TRBV5-5 and TRBJ2-3; 11 bases agree with TRBD2. Trimming removed 0 bases from V and 2 bases from J; junction bases left unmatched: 8. The CDR3 sequence is 18 residues long. Germline assignment: CDR1 SGHKS and CDR2 YYEKEE (reference sequence). The CDR3 protein is CASSLVGLAGGFTDTQYF. The CDR3 DNA sequence: TGTGCCAGCAGCTTGGTGGGGCTAGCGGGAGGTTTCACAGATACGCAGTATTTT.

The chain is built from TRBV27 and TRBJ1-3; D call uncertain. Germline V gene lookup returns CDR1 MNHEY and CDR2 SMNVEV (reference sequence). Trimming left V 5 bases short and J 0 bases short, with 11 bases between. The CDR3 runs to 15 residues. The CDR3 protein is CASSPSPSSGNTIYF. For the CDR3, the DNA is TGTGCCAGCAGTCCCTCCCCAAGCTCTGGAAACACCATATATTTT.

This chain uses TRBV7-9 with TRBJ1-2, with D possibly TRBD1 on 6 matching bases. Deletions cut 5 bases from V and 0 bases from J, with 10 bases between. The CDR3 is 14 residues long. Germline loops: CDR1 SEHNR, CDR2 FQNEAQ (reference sequence). CDR3 nucleotides: TGTGCCAGCAGCCGAGACAGGACTAACTATGGCTACACCTTC. It yields the protein CASSRDRTNYGYTF.

The gene calls are TRBV7-2 and TRBJ1-5; D is undetermined. The germline CDR1 and CDR2 sequences are SGHTA and FQGNSA. V lost 1 base, J lost 7 bases, and 8 bases lay in between. The CDR3 has 13 residues. This chain's CDR3 is CASSLEGGQPQHF. In DNA form, the CDR3 reads TGTGCCAGCAGCTTAGAAGGAGGCCAGCCCCAGCATTTT.

J is TRBJ2-1 and V is TRBV10-3; 12 bases map to TRBD2. The J segment lost 4 bases and the V segment lost 3 bases, leaving 4 bases of the junction unmatched. The germline gives CDR1 ENHRY, CDR2 SYGVKD. This CDR3 comprises 16 residues. The chain's CDR3 is CAISDPGLAGYNEQFF. The CDR3 coding sequence is TGTGCCATCAGTGACCCTGGACTAGCGGGATACAATGAGCAGTTCTTC.

The gene calls are TRBV7-2 and TRBJ2-6; D is undetermined. CDR1 and CDR2 (germline): SGHTA, FQGNSA. Trimming took off 3 bases at V and 0 bases at J, with 12 bases between the two ends. There are 17 residues in the CDR3. DNA of the CDR3: TGTGCCAGCAGCTTTCAAGGGCCTAACTCTGGGGCCAACGTCCTGACTTTC. It encodes CASSFQGPNSGANVLTF.

The chain uses TRBV2 and TRBJ1-1; no definite D call. This CDR3 has 14 residues. The V gene lost 0 bases and the J gene lost 1 base, with 6 bases spanning the gap. Germline V gene data show CDR1 as SNHLY and CDR2 as FYNNEI. CDR3 sequence reads: CASSEASRNTEAFF. The DNA of the CDR3 is TGTGCCAGCAGTGAAGCGTCCAGGAACACTGAAGCTTTCTTT.

J is TRBJ2-5 and V is TRBV10-3; 7 bases agree with TRBD2. Germline loops: CDR1 ENHRY, CDR2 SYGVKD. V lost 5 bases, J lost 3 bases, and 3 bases stayed unmatched. CDR3 length: 13 residues. This CDR3 reads CAISLAGKETQYF. The CDR3, as DNA: TGTGCCATCAGTTTAGCGGGTAAAGAGACCCAGTACTTC.

The chain employs TRBV19 and TRBJ2-2; a weak D match, TRBD2 (5 bases). CDR1 and CDR2 from the germline V gene are LNHDA and SQIVND (reference sequence). Trimming took 2 bases from V and 8 from J, leaving 12 bases between them. There are 14 residues in the CDR3. The CDR3 loop reads CASSIPTSAGELFF. In DNA, the CDR3 is TGTGCCAGTAGTATACCAACTAGTGCGGGGGAGCTGTTTTTT.

This chain connects TRBV5-1 to TRBJ2-1; no definite D call. The germline V gene has CDR1 SGHRS and CDR2 YFSETQ. Trimming shortened V by 0 bases and J by 1 base, and 11 bases separated the two germline ends. The CDR3 extends over 16 amino acids. CDR3 bases: TGCGCCAGCAGCTTGGTCGGTGGGGTGTCCTACAATGAGCAGTTCTTC. Translated, it gives CASSLVGGVSYNEQFF.

This chain connects TRBV7-8 to TRBJ1-5; no reliable D call. V lost 3 bases and J 6 bases, leaving 12 bases between the germline ends. The CDR3 covers 14 residues. CDR1 and CDR2 (germline): SGHVS, FQNEAQ. The CDR3 spells CASSFGGVGQPQHF. The CDR3 DNA reads as TGTGCCAGCAGCTTTGGTGGGGTGGGTCAGCCCCAGCATTTT. The full variable domain, rest sourced from reference TRBV7-8 and TRBJ1-5, is GAGVSQSPRYKVAKRGQDVALRCDPISGHVSLFWYQQALGQGPEFLTYFQNEAQLDKSGLPSDRFFAERPEGSVSTLKIQRTQQEDSAVYLCASSFGGVGQPQHFGDGTRLSIL.

The chain has TRBV18 and TRBJ1-3, with TRBD1 matching over 7 bases. V dropped 3 bases and J dropped 2; count of bases not matched to a gene: 10. CDR1 is KGHSH and CDR2 is LQKENI in the germline V gene. This CDR3 comprises 17 residues. The CDR3 region is CASSPFGGGAPGNTIYF. CDR3 sequence (DNA): TGTGCCAGCTCACCGTTTGGAGGGGGCGCTCCTGGAAACACCATATATTTT.

This chain uses TRBV5-8 with TRBJ2-7; D is ambiguous. In germline, CDR1 is SGHTS, CDR2 YDEGEE. This CDR3 region has 10 residues. V lost 3 bases, J lost 2 bases, and 0 bases lay in between. In DNA form, the CDR3 reads TGTGCCAGCAGCTCCTACGAGCAGTACTTC. Translation: CASSSYEQYF.